One and the same sample provided the 17 T cell receptor beta chains below, sequenced in a study of breast tumors, draining lymph nodes, adjacent tissues. Via MiXCR, TCRdb re-called the multiplex PCR reads, giving one row per CDR3 protein. Here the sample spans around 230,000 distinct CDR3 sequences, about 34% being singletons. Samples came from axillary lymph nodes draining the breast cancer. Sequencing used axillary lymph node tissue. These receptors were obtained from a female donor with breast cancer. Some clones in this sample may be carry-over from other donors' samples.

In this sample, this clonotype turned up many times. This rearrangement joins TRBV19 to TRBJ1-2, with D tentatively TRBD1 (5 bases). Germline V gene lookup returns CDR1 LNHDA and CDR2 SQIVND (reference sequence). V lost 4 bases, J lost 3 bases, and 15 bases lay in between. The CDR3 runs 15 residues. CDR3 sequence: CASSTAGTSDYGYTF. CDR3 DNA: TGTGCCAGTAGTACGGCAGGGACGTCGGACTATGGCTACACCTTC.

The J gene is TRBJ2-4, the V gene TRBV24-1, with 8 positions matching TRBD2. Trimming removed 3 bases from V and 6 bases from J; junction bases left unmatched: 9. CDR1 and CDR2 from the germline V gene are KGHDR and SFDVKD. The length of the CDR3 is 16 residues. The chain's CDR3 is CATSDGGSGNLNIQYF. As DNA, the CDR3 is TGTGCCACCAGTGATGGTGGTAGCGGGAATTTAAACATTCAGTACTTC.

This clonotype was seen repeatedly, ten times or more. V usage is TRBV19 and J usage is TRBJ1-5, with 9 bases identical to TRBD1. The ends lost 8 bases at V and 0 bases at J; junction bases unmatched: 17. Germline CDR1 LNHDA, CDR2 SQIVND (reference sequence). The length of the CDR3 is 19 residues. Here the CDR3 reads CASSGYVIRTGDSNQPQHF. CDR3 bases: TGTGCCAGTTCTGGTTACGTAATTCGGACAGGGGATAGCAATCAGCCCCAGCATTTT.

The gene calls are TRBV7-8 and TRBJ2-5, with D perhaps TRBD1 or TRBD2 (5 bases each). The ends were cut back, 3 bases at V and 4 bases at J, with 9 bases in the middle. Germline loops: CDR1 SGHVS, CDR2 FQNEAQ. The CDR3 is 13 residues long. The CDR3 sequence: CASSFLGAETQYF. In DNA, the CDR3 is TGTGCCAGCAGCTTTCTCGGGGCAGAGACCCAGTACTTC.

The gene calls are TRBV5-1 and TRBJ1-5; 9 bases map to TRBD1. The ends lost 5 bases at V and 1 base at J; junction bases unmatched: 7. Germline CDR1 reads SGHRS; CDR2 reads YFSETQ. This CDR3 is 16 amino acids long. The CDR3, as DNA: TGCGCCAGCAGATCTTCCGGGACAGGGAGCAATCAGCCCCAGCATTTT. This sequence encodes CASRSSGTGSNQPQHF.

V and J are TRBV20-1 and TRBJ2-5; 11 bases agree with TRBD2. Germline V gene lookup returns CDR1 DFQATT and CDR2 SNEGSKA (reference sequence). V was clipped by 2 bases and J by 5 bases; unmatched bases: 13. This CDR3 region has 17 residues. This CDR3 is CSARIAGGLARDETQYF. The DNA for the CDR3 is TGCAGTGCTAGAATAGCGGGGGGGCTAGCGAGGGACGAGACCCAGTACTTC.

This clonotype was seen a few times. V usage is TRBV18 and J usage is TRBJ2-3; D is perhaps TRBD2 (6 bases). V lost 5 bases, J lost 0 bases, and 12 bases lay in between. Germline CDR1 reads KGHSH; CDR2 reads LQKENI. The CDR3 length is 15 residues. The CDR3 DNA reads as TGTGCCAGCTCAAGCTATAGCGGAAGCACAGATACGCAGTATTTT. Protein sequence: CASSSYSGSTDTQYF.

V and J are TRBV6-6 and TRBJ1-6; 9 nucleotides line up with TRBD1. Trimming cost V 6 bases and J 2 bases; bases outside gene matches: 8. The CDR3 covers 17 residues. The germline V gene encodes CDR1 MNHNY and CDR2 SVGAGI (reference sequence). In DNA form, the CDR3 reads TGTGCCAGCAGGGGGACAGGGATTCGTGCCTATAATTCACCCCTCCACTTT. This encodes CASRGTGIRAYNSPLHF.

This clonotype was detected only a few times. A much larger clone differs by one base, so this may be a read error. The chain has TRBV12-3 or TRBV12-4 and TRBJ1-5; a weak D match, TRBD1 (5 bases). CDR3 length equals 17 residues. With 4 bases removed from V and 4 bases from J, the gap between germline ends came to 20 bases. CDR3 sequence: CASSSPPQGGWNQPQHF. The CDR3 nucleotides read TGTGCCAGCAGTTCTCCACCCCAGGGAGGATGGAATCAGCCCCAGCATTTT.

This clonotype was counted many times. The chain combines TRBV4-1 with TRBJ2-7; D gene unclear. V was pared by 2 bases and J by 1 base, with 9 bases between. CDR1 and CDR2 from the germline V gene are MGHRA and YSYEKL. The CDR3 extends over 14 amino acids. CDR3 protein: CASSQFAPSYEQYF. DNA of the CDR3: TGCGCCAGCAGCCAATTTGCGCCATCCTACGAGCAGTACTTC.

The chain couples TRBV27 to TRBJ1-4, with TRBD1 identical over 9 bases. The germline CDR1 and CDR2 sequences are MNHEY and SMNVEV (reference sequence). With V trimmed by 6 bases and J by 8 bases, 7 bases remained unmatched. The CDR3 loop spans 14 amino acids. Here the CDR3 reads CASRPGQGGEKLFF. In nucleotides, the CDR3 is TGTGCCAGCAGACCGGGACAGGGAGGGGAAAAACTGTTTTTT.

This clonotype was seen a handful of times. The chain combines TRBV15 with TRBJ1-1; D unresolved. The CDR3 has 13 amino acids. Looked up from germline, CDR1 is LNHNV and CDR2 is YYDKDF (reference sequence). Trimming took 0 bases from V and 4 from J, leaving 6 bases between them. CDR3 DNA sequence: TGTGCCACCAGCAGAGACCGGGGCACTGAAGCTTTCTTT. This sequence encodes CATSRDRGTEAFF.

This chain uses TRBV15 with TRBJ1-1; no clear D gene. Germline V CDR1 and CDR2: LNHNV, YYDKDF (reference sequence). V dropped 8 bases and J dropped 1 base, with 8 bases sitting between them. The CDR3 spans 12 residues. CDR3 sequence (DNA): TGTGCCACCGGGTACAAGAACACTGAAGCTTTCTTT. The encoded protein is CATGYKNTEAFF.

This clonotype was recorded at least ten times. The V and J genes are TRBV11-2 and TRBJ2-5; D is undetermined. CDR3 length equals 13 residues. Trimming stripped 1 base from V and 4 bases from J, with 7 bases between. Germline CDR1 SGHAT, CDR2 FQNNGV. The CDR3 coding sequence is TGTGCCAGCAGCTTAGCCCCGGTAGAGACCCAGTACTTC. It encodes CASSLAPVETQYF. The entire variable domain, with the rest obtained from reference TRBV11-2 and TRBJ2-5, is as follows: EAGVAQSPRYKIIEKRQSVAFWCNPISGHATLYWYQQILGQGPKLLIQFQNNGVVDDSQLPKDRFSAERLKGVDSTLKIQPAKLEDSAVYLCASSLAPVETQYFGPGTRLLVL.

The CDR3 DNA follows: TGTGCCAGCGGGTACAATGAGCAGTTCTTC. Protein product: CASGYNEQFF. The V call is TRBV7-2, the J call TRBJ2-1; D is uncertain. Germline lookup yields CDR1 SGHTA and CDR2 FQGNSA. V lost 8 bases to trimming and J lost 4 bases, with 3 bases between them. CDR3 length: 10 amino acids. Based on the CDR3 plus reference TRBV7-2 and TRBJ2-1, the full variable domain is GAGVSQSPSNKVTEKGKDVELRCDPISGHTALYWYRQSLGQGLEFLIYFQGNSAPDKSGLPSDRFSAERTGGSVSTLTIQRTQQEDSAVYLCASGYNEQFFGPGTRLTVL.

This clonotype was counted ten times or more. J is TRBJ2-7 and V is TRBV7-8; possible D gene TRBD1, 5 bases. V lost 5 bases, J lost 2 bases, and 7 bases lay in between. The CDR3 runs to 12 residues. Per germline, CDR1 SGHVS and CDR2 FQNEAQ. The CDR3 region is CASSRRAYEQYF. CDR3 in DNA: TGTGCCAGCAGCCGCAGGGCCTACGAGCAGTACTTC.

About this clonotype itself: With a much larger clone just one base away, this may be a read error. Here the CDR3 DNA reads TGCAGTGCTGTCCGGGACAGGGTATCCTCCGAGCAGTACTTC. Translated, it gives CSAVRDRVSSEQYF. V and J are TRBV20-1 and TRBJ2-7; TRBD1 matches at 9 bases. The CDR3 is 14 residues long. The germline gives CDR1 DFQATT, CDR2 SNEGSKA (reference sequence).